These T cell receptor beta chains were read from a single sample in a study of cytomegalovirus exposure and HLA in healthy donors. The assay was immunoSEQ multiplex PCR, and TCRdb's table has in-frame clones only and misses some. The profile shows approximately 130,000 clones, 75% to 85% of them singletons. What was sequenced was PBMCs. The receptors derive from a woman in her thirties or forties in good health and CMV-seronegative. The CDR3 runs from the conserved cysteine through the conserved F or W. The order of the fields is J gene, D gene, CDR3 length, clone size, V gene, CDR3 protein, CDR3 DNA. A D gene is named only where the DNA matches it firmly. Not all rows give a size; the values are once, few, many and, for expanded clones, a class.

>TRBJ1-1|TRBD1|16|.|TRBV18
CASSPPPGGSSTEAFF
TGTGCCAGCTCACCGCCCCCAGGGGGATCATCCACTGAAGCTTTCTTT
>TRBJ1-3|.|15|once|TRBV14
CASSQAWAPGNTIYF
TGTGCCAGCAGCCAAGCATGGGCTCCTGGAAACACCATATATTTT
>TRBJ1-1|.|13|.|TRBV5-1
CASSHLTGDEAFF
TGCGCCAGCAGCCATTTGACAGGAGATGAAGCTTTCTTT
>TRBJ1-1|TRBD1|13|.|TRBV6-1
CASSEQQGAEAFF
TGTGCCAGCAGTGAGCAGCAGGGGGCTGAAGCTTTCTTT
>TRBJ1-1|.|14|.|TRBV6-1
CASKSGQRNTEAFF
TGTGCCAGCAAATCTGGACAGAGGAACACTGAAGCTTTCTTT
>TRBJ1-5|.|15|once|TRBV4-2
CASSQDGASNQPQHF
TGTGCCAGCAGCCAAGATGGGGCCTCGAATCAGCCCCAGCATTTT
>TRBJ2-5|TRBD2|16|.|TRBV5-1
CASSSGLAARGETQYF
TGCGCCAGCAGCTCAGGACTAGCGGCTCGGGGAGAGACCCAGTACTTC
>TRBJ2-7|.|16|.|TRBV18
CASSPPRDPSLYEQYF
TGTGCCAGCTCACCACCAAGAGACCCTAGCCTCTACGAGCAGTACTTC
>TRBJ1-2|.|15|.|TRBV11-1
CASSLRSGASGGYTF
TGTGCCAGCAGCCTAAGGAGTGGGGCGTCAGGCGGCTACACCTTC
>TRBJ2-2|TRBD2|16|.|TRBV29-1
CSVAVTGGLNTGELFF
TGCAGCGTTGCGGTCACGGGAGGATTAAACACCGGGGAGCTGTTTTTT
>TRBJ1-2|.|16|.|TRBV4-2
CASSQDLTRRDYGYTF
TGTGCCAGCAGCCAAGATTTAACCCGGAGGGACTATGGCTACACCTTC
>TRBJ2-3|TRBD2|19|.|TRBV5-1
CASSSGWTSGKASTDTQYF
TGCGCCAGCAGCTCCGGATGGACTAGCGGGAAGGCAAGCACAGATACGCAGTATTTT
>TRBJ1-5|.|16|.|TRBV28
CASSLRVGRGNQPQHF
TGTGCCAGCAGTTTAAGGGTCGGCAGGGGCAATCAGCCCCAGCATTTT
>TRBJ1-4|.|15|.|TRBV5-1
CASSSGTLTYEKLFF
TGCGCCAGCAGCAGCGGGACACTTACCTACGAAAAACTGTTTTTT
>TRBJ2-5|.|15|.|TRBV5-1
CASSLPLTAQETQYF
TGCGCCAGCAGCTTGCCCCTGACAGCACAAGAGACCCAGTACTTC
>TRBJ2-5|TRBD2|14|.|TRBV6-1
CASQAGGLQETQYF
TGTGCCAGCCAAGCGGGGGGACTACAAGAGACCCAGTACTTC
>TRBJ2-7|.|15|.|TRBV7-9
CASSLVEQTSYEQYF
TGTGCCAGCAGCTTAGTTGAACAGACCTCCTACGAGCAGTACTTC
>TRBJ1-1|.|15|once|TRBV18
CASSPSSQANTEAFF
TGTGCCAGCTCACCCTCTAGCCAGGCCAACACTGAAGCTTTCTTT
>TRBJ2-4|TRBD2|18|.|TRBV4-1
CASSQDPSFSGGGIIQYF
TGCGCCAGCAGCCAAGATCCCTCATTTAGCGGGGGCGGGATCATTCAGTACTTC
>TRBJ2-3|TRBD2|15|.|TRBV7-3
CASSSERGGLSTQYF
TGTGCCAGCAGCTCCGAGCGGGGGGGCCTAAGTACGCAGTATTTT
>TRBJ1-4|TRBD1|14|.|TRBV2
CASIEDRGDEKLFF
TGTGCCAGCATAGAGGACAGGGGTGATGAAAAACTGTTTTTT
>TRBJ1-2|.|13|.|TRBV18
CASSPGTTYGYTF
TGTGCCAGCTCACCCGGGACAACCTATGGCTACACCTTC
>TRBJ1-5|.|13|.|TRBV7-9
CASSSRRGEPQHF
TGTGCCAGCAGCTCTAGACGGGGGGAGCCCCAGCATTTT
>TRBJ2-1|TRBD2|15|.|TRBV2
CASEGGGVSYNEQFF
TGTGCCAGCGAGGGCGGGGGGGTCTCCTACAATGAGCAGTTCTTC
>TRBJ2-7|.|13|.|TRBV7-2
CASSPIGTYEQYF
TGTGCCAGCAGCCCAATCGGTACCTACGAGCAGTACTTC
>TRBJ1-5|.|15|.|TRBV4-2
CASSQVGADAKPQHF
TGTGCCAGCAGCCAAGTAGGGGCAGATGCAAAGCCCCAGCATTTT
>TRBJ2-7|.|14|.|TRBV5-6
CASSLRQRPYEQYF
TGTGCCAGCAGCCTTAGACAGCGACCCTACGAGCAGTACTTC
>TRBJ1-2|.|12|.|TRBV7-6
CASSITGYGYTF
TGTGCCAGCAGCATTACAGGGTATGGCTACACCTTC
>TRBJ2-7|.|13|.|TRBV29-1
CSVAEEVFGEQYF
TGCAGCGTTGCGGAGGAGGTCTTTGGCGAGCAGTACTTC
>TRBJ1-5|TRBD1|16|.|TRBV19
CASSKDRQYSNQPQHF
TGTGCCAGTAGTAAGGACAGGCAATATAGCAATCAGCCCCAGCATTTT
>TRBJ2-1|TRBD2|15|few|TRBV18
CASSRGLANYNEQFF
TGTGCCAGCTCACGGGGACTAGCTAACTACAATGAGCAGTTCTTC
>TRBJ1-1|.|14|.|TRBV9
CASSSRGGYTEAFF
TGTGCCAGCAGCTCCCGAGGGGGTTACACTGAAGCTTTCTTT
>TRBJ2-5|TRBD1|14|.|TRBV18
CASSQGQVIETQYF
TGTGCCAGCTCGCAAGGACAGGTCATTGAGACCCAGTACTTC
>TRBJ2-1|TRBD2|14|.|TRBV5-1
CASDLAGGHNEQFF
TGCGCCAGCGACCTAGCGGGGGGGCACAATGAGCAGTTCTTC
>TRBJ2-3|.|14|once|TRBV14
CASSQISPKDTQYF
TGTGCCAGCAGCCAAATTAGCCCTAAAGATACGCAGTATTTT
>TRBJ2-2|.|16|few|TRBV4-3
CASSQSREWASGELFF
TGCGCCAGCAGCCAAAGTCGAGAGTGGGCTTCCGGGGAGCTGTTTTTT
>TRBJ2-7|.|11|.|TRBV20-1
CSARGGYEQYF
TGCAGTGCTAGGGGGGGCTACGAGCAGTACTTC
>TRBJ1-5|.|15|once|TRBV5-1
CASSLDPGSNQPQHF
TGCGCCAGCAGCTTGGACCCAGGGTCCAATCAGCCCCAGCATTTT
>TRBJ2-5|TRBD1|16|.|TRBV7-9
CASSSLETGAQETQYF
TGTGCCAGCAGCTCACTAGAGACAGGGGCCCAAGAGACCCAGTACTTC
>TRBJ2-1|.|13|.|TRBV6-5
CASSLDFYNEQFF
TGTGCCAGCAGTTTAGACTTTTACAATGAGCAGTTCTTC
>TRBJ1-2|.|14|.|TRBV6-5
CAGTLQAGNYGYTF
TGTGCCGGCACACTCCAGGCAGGAAACTATGGCTACACCTTC
>TRBJ1-5|TRBD1|17|.|TRBV6-1
CASSERDRVSGNQPQHF
TGTGCCAGCAGTGAAAGGGACAGGGTAAGCGGCAATCAGCCCCAGCATTTT
>TRBJ1-2|TRBD1|14|few|TRBV6-1
CASRIGGPNYGYTF
TGTGCCAGCAGGATAGGGGGCCCGAACTATGGCTACACCTTC
>TRBJ1-2|.|11|few|TRBV25-1
CASSEFDSYTF
TGTGCCAGCAGTGAATTCGACAGTTACACCTTC
>TRBJ1-2|TRBD1|15|.|TRBV14
CASSPHGQGEVGYTF
TGTGCCAGCAGCCCTCACGGACAGGGAGAGGTTGGCTACACCTTC
>TRBJ2-1|TRBD2|15|.|TRBV27
CASSLSGRAGGEQFF
TGTGCCAGCAGTTTGTCGGGCAGGGCGGGGGGTGAGCAGTTCTTC
>TRBJ1-2|TRBD1|13|.|TRBV5-8
CASSPRTGTGYTF
TGTGCCAGCAGCCCCAGGACAGGGACTGGCTACACCTTC
>TRBJ2-5|.|18|.|TRBV2
CASSDTGTPRSSQETQYF
TGTGCCAGCAGTGATACCGGGACTCCGCGATCTTCACAAGAGACCCAGTACTTC
>TRBJ1-2|.|16|.|TRBV4-2
CASSALGQSGPYGYTF
TGTGCCAGCAGCGCTCTTGGGCAAAGCGGGCCCTATGGCTACACCTTC